Each of the 4 T cell receptor beta chains below was sequenced from the same sample in a study of blood T cell repertoires in COVID-19. Some clones are missing from TCRdb's copy, which holds only in-frame ones; the method was immunoSEQ multiplex PCR. The sample lists around 700,000 clones; about 87% were seen once. Material for sequencing was peripheral blood. The receptors shown here come from a woman under 30 with acute or convalescent COVID-19.

The chain has TRBV6-5 and TRBJ2-1, with TRBD2 matching 8 bases. There are 14 residues in the CDR3. After removal of 2 bases from V and 10 bases from J, the junction contained 7 bases not matched to a gene. Germline lookup yields CDR1 MNHEY and CDR2 SVGAGI. The CDR3: CASSYLGGAPEQFF. CDR3 nucleotide sequence: TGTGCCAGCAGTTACCTCGGGGGGGCCCCGGAGCAGTTCTTC.

The rearrangement joins TRBV27 to TRBJ1-2, with 9 bases lining up with TRBD1. From germline, CDR1 is MNHEY and CDR2 SMNVEV (reference sequence). This CDR3 contains 18 residues. V lost 1 base and J lost 4; bases outside the gene matches: 13. The DNA of the CDR3 is TGTGCCAGCAGTTTATGGTCCTCCGGGACAGGGTACTCCTATGGCTACACCTTC. Its protein is CASSLWSSGTGYSYGYTF.

The gene calls are TRBV4-2 and TRBJ1-2; D is possibly TRBD1 (6 bases). CDR1 is LGHNA and CDR2 is YNFKEQ in the germline V gene. The CDR3 extends over 14 amino acids. V was clipped by 0 bases and J by 6 bases, with 11 bases between them. The CDR3 nucleotides read TGTGCCAGCAGCCAAGACGTCAGGGGAAATGGCTACACCTTC. Translating gives CASSQDVRGNGYTF.

The rearrangement links TRBV2 to TRBJ1-5; D perhaps matches TRBD1 (6 bases). With 1 base removed from V and 6 bases from J, the gap between germline ends came to 16 bases. This CDR3 contains 16 residues. Germline assignment: CDR1 SNHLY and CDR2 FYNNEI. The CDR3 region is CASSEGWEGGGQPQHF. CDR3 sequence (DNA): TGTGCCAGCAGTGAAGGCTGGGAGGGAGGGGGTCAGCCCCAGCATTTT.